The 15 T cell receptor beta chains below all came from one sample that was sequenced in a study of T cells of healthy individuals. MiXCR, run by TCRdb on the 5' RACE reads, gives a single entry per CDR3 protein. The table lists over 40,000 distinct CDR3 sequences, 4% to 5.5% of them singletons. Every receptor here comes from a human donor in good health.

This clonotype has a count of ten or more. This chain joins TRBV20-1 and TRBJ2-7; tentative D call: TRBD2 (7 bases). CDR3 size: 15 residues. The germline V and J ends were trimmed by 6 bases and 0 bases, with 18 bases remaining between them. Germline-derived CDR1 and CDR2 are DFQATT and SNEGSKA (reference sequence). CDR3 protein: CSAREMRGPSYEQYF. The CDR3 bases are TGCAGTGCCCGAGAGATGCGGGGGCCCTCCTACGAGCAGTACTTC.

With regard to this clonotype: A much larger clone lies one base from this, so it may be a read error. The chain combines TRBV3-1 with TRBJ1-2; D is perhaps TRBD1 (5 bases). Germline values: CDR1 LGHDT, CDR2 YNNKEL (reference sequence). Between the trimmed V and J ends, which lost 7 bases and 4 bases, there was a span of 19 bases. This CDR3 region has 15 residues. The chain's CDR3 is CASNSDPGGSYGYTF. The CDR3 DNA follows: TGTGCCAGCAACTCAGACCCCGGGGGGTCCTATGGCTACACCTTC.

This clonotype was detected many times. The CDR3 loop reads CASRLQGRQPQHF. The CDR3 DNA sequence: TGTGCCAGCAGATTACAGGGGCGTCAGCCCCAGCATTTT. The chain is built from TRBV12-3 or TRBV12-4 and TRBJ1-5; 7 bases align to TRBD1. This CDR3 comprises 13 residues. V lost 6 bases, J lost 6 bases, and 5 bases stayed unmatched.

This clonotype came up many times. The chain carries TRBV7-9 and TRBJ2-3; D remains ambiguous. The V gene's germline CDR1 is SEHNR and CDR2 FQNEAQ (reference sequence). The CDR3 spans 15 residues. Trimming pared 0 bases from V and 5 bases from J, leaving 12 bases between. The CDR3 spells CASSLARFQGDTQYF. For the CDR3, the DNA is TGTGCCAGCAGCTTAGCTCGCTTTCAAGGAGATACGCAGTATTTT. The entire variable domain, with the rest obtained from reference TRBV7-9 and TRBJ2-3, is as follows: DTGVSQNPRHKITKRGQNVTFRCDPISEHNRLYWYRQTLGQGPEFLTYFQNEAQLEKSRLLSDRFSAERPKGSFSTLEIQRTEQGDSAMYLCASSLARFQGDTQYFGPGTRLTVL.

This clonotype occurred many times. The V call is TRBV30, the J call TRBJ1-6; D call uncertain. CDR1 and CDR2 from the germline V gene are GTSNPN and SVGIG (reference sequence). The CDR3 totals 15 residues. The V gene lost 1 base and the J gene lost 0 bases, with 7 bases spanning the gap. CDR3 coding DNA: TGTGCCTGGAGTGCCTGGAGCTCCTATAATTCACCCCTCCACTTT. Translated: CAWSAWSSYNSPLHF.

Ten or more counts support this clonotype. The chain links TRBV7-9 to TRBJ2-1; D not certain. Germline CDR1 and CDR2: SEHNR and FQNEAQ (reference sequence). CDR3 length equals 13 residues. Trimming removed 0 bases at V and 12 bases at J, with 12 bases between. As DNA, the CDR3 is TGTGCCAGCAGCTTAGCATCCGTCCACGCGCAGTTCTTC. The encoded protein is CASSLASVHAQFF.

This rearrangement joins TRBV12-3 or TRBV12-4 to TRBJ1-4; TRBD1 is a possible D gene (5 bases). CDR3 length equals 15 residues. V dropped 4 bases and J dropped 6 bases, with 15 bases sitting between them. CDR3 residues: CASSYGWAGHEKLFF. The CDR3 coding sequence is TGTGCCAGCAGTTACGGTTGGGCAGGGCATGAAAAACTGTTTTTT.

This clonotype showed up just a few times. The chain combines TRBV11-2 with TRBJ1-1; D ambiguous. Germline V gene sequence: CDR1 SGHAT, CDR2 FQNNGV. The CDR3 contains 13 residues. Between the trimmed V and J ends, which lost 5 bases and 1 base, there was a span of 8 bases. As DNA, the CDR3 is TGTGCCAGCAGCCGAGACCCGAACACTGAAGCTTTCTTT. The encoded protein is CASSRDPNTEAFF. Full variable domain (missing parts from reference TRBV11-2 and TRBJ1-1): EAGVAQSPRYKIIEKRQSVAFWCNPISGHATLYWYQQILGQGPKLLIQFQNNGVVDDSQLPKDRFSAERLKGVDSTLKIQPAKLEDSAVYLCASSRDPNTEAFFGQGTRLTVV.

This clonotype was counted a few times. The chain carries TRBV6-6 and TRBJ1-2; D not resolved. The germline gives CDR1 MNHNY, CDR2 SVGAGI (reference sequence). The CDR3 length is 16 residues. The ends were cut back, 5 bases at V and 0 bases at J, with 16 bases in the middle. The CDR3 DNA is TGTGCCAGCAGTCCCCCCCTTGGGAAGGCTAACTATGGCTACACCTTC. Protein product: CASSPPLGKANYGYTF.

This chain uses TRBV4-1 with TRBJ1-1, with D perhaps matching TRBD1 (5 bases). The ends were cut back, 0 bases at V and 1 base at J, with 15 bases in the middle. CDR1 and CDR2 from the germline V gene are MGHRA and YSYEKL. There are 17 residues in the CDR3. The CDR3 bases are TGCGCCAGCAGCCAAGATGGGGGGAGGGCGGGGAACACTGAAGCTTTCTTT. This encodes CASSQDGGRAGNTEAFF.

The chain is built from TRBV5-1 and TRBJ2-1; possibly TRBD2 for D (6 bases). The CDR3 has 13 amino acids. V gave up 6 bases and J gave up 6 bases, with 13 bases separating them. CDR1 is SGHRS, CDR2 YFSETQ, per germline. The CDR3 region has the DNA TGCGCCAGCACCGAACTAGCCCGCAATGAGCAGTTCTTC. This codes for CASTELARNEQFF.

This clonotype was observed a handful of times. This chain links TRBV12-3 or TRBV12-4 with TRBJ2-7, with D tentatively TRBD1 (6 bases). Trimming removed 6 bases from V and 2 bases from J, with 11 bases in between. The CDR3 consists of 13 residues. CDR3 sequence: CASRDRQTYEQYF. As DNA, the CDR3 is TGTGCCAGCAGAGACAGGCAAACCTACGAGCAGTACTTC.

This clonotype was detected many times. This chain connects TRBV12-3 or TRBV12-4 to TRBJ1-1, with D possibly TRBD1 on 6 matching bases. The CDR3 is 15 amino acids. The V and J ends lost 3 bases and 4 bases respectively, with 15 bases between them. As DNA, the CDR3 is TGTGCCAGCAGTTTTCGGCAGGGGAGGATCACTGAAGCTTTCTTT. Amino acids: CASSFRQGRITEAFF.

This clonotype appeared many times. This chain connects TRBV29-1 to TRBJ1-1; TRBD1 is a possible D gene (5 bases). Germline CDR1 reads SQVTM; CDR2 reads ANQGSEA. Trimming took 3 bases from V and 4 from J, leaving 6 bases between them. CDR3 length: 11 residues. Here the CDR3 DNA reads TGCAGCGTTGACAGGGCCACTGAAGCTTTCTTT. It encodes CSVDRATEAFF.

This clonotype was seen at least ten times. V gene TRBV4-2 combines with J gene TRBJ2-1, with a weak D call TRBD1 (6 bases). CDR1 is LGHNA, CDR2 YNFKEQ, per germline. Trimming pared 3 bases from V and 5 bases from J, leaving 8 bases between. There are 13 residues in the CDR3. CDR3 nucleotide sequence: TGTGCCAGCAGCCAGCCAGGGGACAATGAGCAGTTCTTC. This gives the protein CASSQPGDNEQFF.